These 24 T cell receptor beta chains were sequenced from one sample in a study of beta chain features in type 1 diabetes. Every isolated RNA sample was fully reverse transcribed, so sequencing captured expressed TCRB transcripts. Only in-frame clones appear in the TCRdb table, and some are missing; sequencing was by immunoSEQ multiplex PCR. The sample has 400,000 to 600,000 clones, 30% seen once. Sequenced material: naive CD4+ T cells from blood. Every receptor here comes from a man in his late teens or twenties in good health.

The gene calls are TRBV15 and TRBJ2-1; 11 bases are a match to TRBD2. The CDR3 runs to 16 residues. The V and J ends lost 5 bases and 3 bases, in that order; junction bases with no gene match: 6. The germline gives CDR1 LNHNV, CDR2 YYDKDF (reference sequence). CDR3 protein: CATSDRLAGSYNEQFF. CDR3 bases: TGTGCCACCAGCGACCGACTAGCGGGAAGCTACAATGAGCAGTTCTTC.

The CDR3 loop is CASSQEYRYNQPQHF. DNA of the CDR3: TGCGCCAGCAGCCAAGAGTATAGATATAATCAGCCCCAGCATTTT. The chain employs TRBV4-3 and TRBJ1-5; D is unresolved. The CDR3 contains 15 residues. The V end was cut by 0 bases, the J end by 4 bases, with 10 bases between. Germline CDR1 LGHNA, CDR2 YSLEER.

The genes are TRBV9 and TRBJ2-5; possible D gene TRBD1, 5 bases. CDR3 length: 13 amino acids. Looked up from germline, CDR1 is SGDLS and CDR2 is YYNGEE. V lost 1 base and J 3 bases, leaving 7 bases between the germline ends. This CDR3 is CASSVQQEETQYF. CDR3 nucleotide sequence: TGTGCCAGCAGCGTACAACAGGAAGAGACCCAGTACTTC. The whole variable domain, remainder taken from reference TRBV9 and TRBJ2-5, is DSGVTQTPKHLITATGQRVTLRCSPRSGDLSVYWYQQSLDQGLQFLIQYYNGEERAKGNILERFSAQQFPDLHSELNLSSLELGDSALYFCASSVQQEETQYFGPGTRLLVL.

This clone came up a few times. The V and J genes are TRBV30 and TRBJ2-7; D is ambiguous. CDR1 and CDR2 from the germline V gene are GTSNPN and SVGIG (reference sequence). The length of the CDR3 is 12 residues. V was trimmed by 2 bases and J by 3 bases, leaving 8 bases between them. CDR3 nucleotide sequence: TGTGCCTGGAGTCGTGGCGACTACGAGCAGTACTTC. Protein product: CAWSRGDYEQYF.

The genes are TRBV7-2 and TRBJ2-1; TRBD1 aligns across 9 bases. The CDR3 contains 14 residues. CDR1 and CDR2 (germline): SGHTA, FQGNSA. The ends lost 4 bases at V and 4 bases at J; junction bases unmatched: 2. The CDR3 sequence: CASSWDRDYNEQFF. Here the CDR3 DNA reads TGTGCCAGCAGCTGGGACAGGGATTACAATGAGCAGTTCTTC.

This clone was seen a handful of times. The chain recombines TRBV7-2 with TRBJ2-3, with 8 bases matching TRBD1. This CDR3 has 15 residues. The V segment lost 0 bases and the J segment 4 bases; nucleotides outside the gene matches: 3. Germline assignment: CDR1 SGHTA and CDR2 FQGNSA. The CDR3 DNA is TGTGCCAGCAGCTTAGCCGTGACAGGGGCAGATACGCAGTATTTT. It codes for CASSLAVTGADTQYF.

The chain links TRBV6-6 to TRBJ2-3; D is undetermined. Germline-derived CDR1 and CDR2 are MNHNY and SVGAGI (reference sequence). Trimming cost V 6 bases and J 7 bases, with 11 bases left between them. The CDR3 loop spans 12 amino acids. CDR3: CASRSEEHTQYF. The CDR3 region has the DNA TGTGCCAGCAGGTCAGAAGAACATACGCAGTATTTT.

V and J are TRBV30 and TRBJ1-2; D is undetermined. The V end lost 4 bases, the J end lost 4 bases, and 10 bases lay between the germline ends. The CDR3 has 12 amino acids. Germline values: CDR1 GTSNPN, CDR2 SVGIG (reference sequence). The CDR3 DNA sequence: TGTGCCTGGACGCGAGTTTCCTATGGCTACACCTTC. Protein product: CAWTRVSYGYTF.

Notes on this clone: At one boundary the junction diverges from the germline segment, which might be a read error. The chain combines TRBV7-2 with TRBJ2-4; D gene uncertain. The CDR3 extends over 12 amino acids. CDR1 is SGHTA, CDR2 FQGNSA, per germline. The CDR3 DNA reads as TGTGCCAGCAGCTTAGTACGTGGCCTTCCCCACTTC. Translated, it gives CASSLVRGLPHF. Combining the CDR3 with reference TRBV7-2 and TRBJ2-4 gives the whole variable domain GAGVSQSPSNKVTEKGKDVELRCDPISGHTALYWYRQSLGQGLEFLIYFQGNSAPDKSGLPSDRFSAERTGGSVSTLTIQRTQQEDSAVYLCASSLVRGLPHFGAGTRLSVL.

The chain has TRBV15 and TRBJ2-1; 10 bases line up with TRBD1. The CDR3 runs to 15 residues. V lost 1 base and J lost 7; bases outside the gene matches: 4. The germline gives CDR1 LNHNV, CDR2 YYDKDF (reference sequence). The CDR3 coding sequence is TGTGCCACCAGCAGAGGGGGACAGGGGATGAATGAGCAGTTCTTC. This translates into CATSRGGQGMNEQFF.

This clone showed up just a few times. The V call is TRBV20-1, the J call TRBJ2-3, with a tentative D call TRBD1 (5 bases). Germline-derived CDR1 and CDR2 are DFQATT and SNEGSKA (reference sequence). The CDR3 has 11 residues. The CDR3 sequence: CTRVLADTQYF. Written as DNA, the CDR3 is TGCACCAGGGTGTTGGCAGATACGCAGTATTTT.

This clone came up once. The chain has TRBV7-2 and TRBJ2-1, with 10 bases identical to TRBD2. V lost 5 bases, J lost 0 bases, and 10 bases stayed unmatched. From germline, CDR1 is SGHTA and CDR2 FQGNSA. This CDR3 spans 18 amino acids. The CDR3 is CASSHSGLAVNSYNEQFF. The CDR3 region has the DNA TGTGCCAGCAGCCACTCAGGACTAGCGGTAAACTCCTACAATGAGCAGTTCTTC.

The count of this clone is one. The chain combines TRBV6-6 with TRBJ2-7; D may be TRBD1 or TRBD2 (5 bases each). V lost 2 bases and J 5 bases, leaving 13 bases between the germline ends. The CDR3 loop spans 14 amino acids. CDR1 and CDR2 from the germline V gene are MNHNY and SVGAGI (reference sequence). The CDR3 loop is CASSYRPGTNEQYF. DNA of the CDR3: TGTGCCAGCAGTTACCGGCCAGGGACCAACGAGCAGTACTTC.

V and J are TRBV18 and TRBJ1-1, with D uncertain. CDR1 KGHSH and CDR2 LQKENI come from the germline V gene. Trimming removed 4 bases at V and 0 bases at J, with 3 bases between. There are 12 residues in the CDR3. The CDR3 region has the DNA TGTGCCAGCTCACAACTGAACACTGAAGCTTTCTTT. This codes for CASSQLNTEAFF.

The rearrangement links TRBV9 to TRBJ2-1, with 10 nucleotides matching TRBD2. The V gene end was trimmed by 4 bases and the J gene end by 7 bases; junction bases not matched to a gene: 11. The CDR3 runs to 16 residues. Germline-derived CDR1 and CDR2 are SGDLS and YYNGEE. The CDR3 nucleotides are TGTGCCAGCAGCTTCTCCGGGACTAGCGTAGTAAATGAGCAGTTCTTC. Its translation is CASSFSGTSVVNEQFF. The whole variable domain, filled in from reference TRBV9 and TRBJ2-1, reads DSGVTQTPKHLITATGQRVTLRCSPRSGDLSVYWYQQSLDQGLQFLIQYYNGEERAKGNILERFSAQQFPDLHSELNLSSLELGDSALYFCASSFSGTSVVNEQFFGPGTRLTVL.

The V and J genes are TRBV18 and TRBJ2-7; D might be TRBD1 (5 bases). Trimming shortened V by 3 bases and J by 6 bases, and 12 bases separated the two germline ends. Germline values: CDR1 KGHSH, CDR2 LQKENI. This CDR3 spans 13 amino acids. As DNA, the CDR3 is TGTGCCAGCTCACCCAGCAGGGAAGGCGAGCAGTACTTC. Its translation: CASSPSREGEQYF.

This clone showed up just a few times. The J gene is TRBJ2-3, the V gene TRBV4-1, with D maybe TRBD1 (6 bases). Germline V gene sequence: CDR1 MGHRA, CDR2 YSYEKL. The length of the CDR3 is 15 residues. V lost 2 bases and J 1 base, leaving 10 bases between the germline ends. The CDR3 DNA sequence: TGCGCCAGCAGCCAAATTGGACAGCGCACAGATACGCAGTATTTT. It codes for CASSQIGQRTDTQYF.

The chain uses TRBV7-2 and TRBJ2-1; TRBD2 matches at 9 bases. The CDR3 runs 15 residues. The J segment lost 7 bases and the V segment lost 5 bases, leaving 9 bases of the junction unmatched. CDR1 is SGHTA, CDR2 FQGNSA, per germline. In nucleotides, the CDR3 is TGTGCCAGCAGCCCCCAGGGACTAGCAGGAAATGAGCAGTTCTTC. Translating it yields CASSPQGLAGNEQFF.

This clone was seen more than once but under ten times. DNA for the CDR3: TGTGCCTGGAGGCGTAGGGGGGGCGTACCAGGTCGGCAGTACTTC. Translation gives CAWRRRGGVPGRQYF. This rearrangement joins TRBV30 to TRBJ2-7, with TRBD2 as a possible D gene (7 bases). The V end lost 3 bases, the J end lost 9 bases, and 24 bases lay between the germline ends. Germline CDR1 and CDR2: GTSNPN and SVGIG (reference sequence). The CDR3 sequence is 15 residues long.

The V gene is TRBV4-3, the J gene TRBJ1-5; D gene ambiguous. Between the trimmed V and J ends, which lost 0 bases and 6 bases, there was a span of 6 bases. The CDR3 length is 13 residues. CDR1 is LGHNA, CDR2 YSLEER, per germline. This CDR3 reads CASSQERGQPQHF. For the CDR3, the DNA is TGCGCCAGCAGCCAAGAACGGGGTCAGCCCCAGCATTTT.

This clone was observed a handful of times. The rearrangement joins TRBV4-1 to TRBJ2-7; 13 nucleotides agree with TRBD2. Germline V gene sequence: CDR1 MGHRA, CDR2 YSYEKL. The CDR3 is 15 residues long. Germline trimming cut 5 bases from V and 2 bases from J; bases unmatched to any gene: 3. The CDR3: CASSTGLAGAYEQYF. The CDR3 bases are TGCGCCAGCAGCACCGGACTAGCGGGAGCCTACGAGCAGTACTTC.

The gene calls are TRBV7-9 and TRBJ2-7, with D unresolved. Between the trimmed V and J ends, which lost 5 bases and 2 bases, there was a span of 7 bases. The CDR3 covers 12 residues. CDR1 and CDR2 from the germline V gene are SEHNR and FQNEAQ (reference sequence). The CDR3 protein is CASSAQPYEQYF. CDR3 DNA sequence: TGTGCCAGCAGCGCCCAGCCCTACGAGCAGTACTTC.

The chain has TRBV9 and TRBJ2-7; 9 positions match TRBD2. Germline V gene data show CDR1 as SGDLS and CDR2 as YYNGEE. The trim removed 4 bases at V and 6 bases at J, leaving 8 bases unmatched. The CDR3 totals 14 residues. CDR3 DNA sequence: TGTGCCAGCAGCTCCCTCGGGACTAGCTCCGAGCAGTACTTC. Amino acids: CASSSLGTSSEQYF.

This clone was seen only a few times. CDR3: CASSQRFTTNTGELFF. For the CDR3, the DNA is TGCGCCAGCAGCCAAAGATTCACCACGAACACCGGGGAGCTGTTTTTT. The chain combines TRBV4-3 with TRBJ2-2, with D uncertain. Trimming left V 2 bases short and J 0 bases short, with 10 bases between. There are 16 residues in the CDR3. Per germline, CDR1 LGHNA and CDR2 YSLEER.